This passage covers 26 T cell receptor beta chains from one sample sequenced in a study of blood T cell repertoires in COVID-19. The repertoire was sequenced with immunoSEQ multiplex PCR; TCRdb's copy has only in-frame clones and lacks some. The table lists some 87,000 clones, 81% of them singletons. The sample was peripheral blood. The receptors stem from a human donor in a cohort sampled during active COVID-19.

V gene TRBV12-3 or TRBV12-4 combines with J gene TRBJ2-7, with TRBD1 matching 7 bases. V shed 3 bases, J shed 10 bases, and the junction held 6 bases outside the gene matches. The CDR3 extends over 12 amino acids. CDR3 in DNA: TGTGCCAGCAGTTTCCAGGGGGACCTTCAGTACTTC. It translates to CASSFQGDLQYF.

The chain is built from TRBV11-2 and TRBJ1-1; unclear D gene. V was pared by 3 bases and J by 1 base, with 9 bases between. Germline V gene lookup returns CDR1 SGHAT and CDR2 FQNNGV. CDR3 size: 14 residues. The DNA of the CDR3 is TGTGCCAGCAGCTTTCGAACTCAGAACACTGAAGCTTTCTTT. It yields the protein CASSFRTQNTEAFF.

Only a few counts were recorded for this clone. The chain uses TRBV11-2 and TRBJ1-6; the D gene is possibly TRBD1 (6 bases). V was clipped by 5 bases and J by 2 bases, with 16 bases between them. The V gene's germline CDR1 is SGHAT and CDR2 FQNNGV. This CDR3 has 17 amino acids. CDR3 nucleotide sequence: TGTGCCAGCAGCCGTGGGACACCTGGACCCTATAATTCACCCCTCCACTTT. It yields the protein CASSRGTPGPYNSPLHF.

This clone occurred many times. The chain is built from TRBV10-3 and TRBJ1-6; D gene uncertain. The CDR3 loop spans 13 amino acids. V was cut by 6 bases and J by 8 bases, with 11 bases left in between. Germline CDR1 ENHRY, CDR2 SYGVKD. The CDR3 region is CAIREAVDSPLHF. DNA of the CDR3: TGTGCCATCAGGGAGGCGGTAGATTCACCCCTCCACTTT.

The rearrangement joins TRBV6-5 to TRBJ1-5, with unresolved D. Germline CDR1 is MNHEY and CDR2 is SVGAGI. This CDR3 is 14 amino acids long. Trimming stripped 6 bases from V and 2 bases from J, with 11 bases between. Here the CDR3 DNA reads TGTGCCAGCAGCGGGGTAGCAGGCAATCAGCCCCAGCATTTT. This sequence encodes CASSGVAGNQPQHF.

The chain recombines TRBV6-5 with TRBJ1-1; D perhaps matches TRBD1 (5 bases). Deletions cut 5 bases from V and 5 bases from J, with 6 bases between. Per germline, CDR1 MNHEY and CDR2 SVGAGI. CDR3 length: 11 amino acids. The CDR3 DNA reads TGTGCCAGCAGTAGGGGAACTGAAGCTTTCTTT. Translated, it gives CASSRGTEAFF.

CDR3 coding DNA: TGTGCCAGCAGCCCGGACCGCCCAGGGATCTACGAGCAGTACTTC. Its protein product is CASSPDRPGIYEQYF. The V gene is TRBV5-4, the J gene TRBJ2-7, with TRBD1 as a possible D gene (5 bases). Germline CDR1 and CDR2: SGHNT and YYREEE (reference sequence). Trimming cost V 4 bases and J 3 bases, with 17 bases left between them. The CDR3 consists of 15 residues.

This chain connects TRBV14 to TRBJ2-3, with D perhaps TRBD2 (6 bases). V was shortened by 3 bases and J by 1 base, with 11 bases between the two germline ends. The germline V gene encodes CDR1 SGHDN and CDR2 FVKESK. The CDR3 is made up of 15 amino acids. The CDR3 region has the DNA TGTGCCAGCAGCCATGTTCCGGGAGGCACAGATACGCAGTATTTT. Protein: CASSHVPGGTDTQYF.

V usage is TRBV28 and J usage is TRBJ1-6; possibly TRBD1 for D (5 bases). The length of the CDR3 is 15 residues. With 7 bases removed from V and 2 bases from J, the gap between germline ends came to 12 bases. CDR1 is MDHEN, CDR2 SYDVKM, per germline. CDR3 coding DNA: TGTGCCAGCAACCCAGGGTTCACCTATAATTCACCCCTCCACTTT. Its protein product is CASNPGFTYNSPLHF.

The chain couples TRBV12-3 or TRBV12-4 to TRBJ2-3; the D is unclear. The CDR3 loop spans 12 amino acids. V lost 0 bases, J lost 8 bases, and 6 bases lay in between. CDR3: CASSLAVATQYF. CDR3 nucleotide sequence: TGTGCCAGCAGTTTAGCAGTGGCTACGCAGTATTTT.

The V gene is TRBV6-5, the J gene TRBJ1-1, with 7 bases matching TRBD1. The CDR3 runs to 15 residues. Germline V CDR1 and CDR2: MNHEY, SVGAGI. V shed 6 bases, J shed 6 bases, and the junction held 13 bases outside the gene matches. CDR3 nucleotides: TGTGCCAGCAGGCAAAGATCCGGGACAGTCCCTGAAGCTTTCTTT. Its translation is CASRQRSGTVPEAFF.

The V gene is TRBV9, the J gene TRBJ1-2; 7 bases map to TRBD1. With 3 bases clipped from V and 3 bases from J, the junction kept 8 bases outside the gene matches. The germline V gene encodes CDR1 SGDLS and CDR2 YYNGEE. CDR3 length: 15 amino acids. The CDR3 sequence: CASSAFTGEDYGYTF. Written as DNA, the CDR3 is TGTGCCAGCAGCGCGTTTACAGGGGAGGACTATGGCTACACCTTC.

The J gene is TRBJ1-1, the V gene TRBV24-1; D is unresolved. Trimming took off 4 bases at V and 5 bases at J, with 10 bases between the two ends. The CDR3 consists of 13 residues. Looked up from germline, CDR1 is KGHDR and CDR2 is SFDVKD. The CDR3 loop reads CATSDRTRTEAFF. Written as DNA, the CDR3 is TGTGCCACCAGTGACCGAACGCGGACTGAAGCTTTCTTT.

The CDR3 nucleotides read TGTGCCAGCAGCACCGGGACAGGGGAAACAGATACGCAGTATTTT. Translation: CASSTGTGETDTQYF. This chain joins TRBV7-9 and TRBJ2-3, with TRBD1 matching 10 bases. The CDR3 sequence is 15 residues long. After removal of 5 bases from V and 3 bases from J, the junction contained 5 bases not matched to a gene. In germline, CDR1 is SEHNR, CDR2 FQNEAQ (reference sequence). The entire variable domain, with the rest obtained from reference TRBV7-9 and TRBJ2-3, is as follows: DTGVSQNPRHKITKRGQNVTFRCDPISEHNRLYWYRQTLGQGPEFLTYFQNEAQLEKSRLLSDRFSAERPKGSFSTLEIQRTEQGDSAMYLCASSTGTGETDTQYFGPGTRLTVL.

The chain has TRBV3-1 (or the pseudogene TRBV3-2) and TRBJ2-5; D not certain. Germline V gene lookup returns CDR1 LGHDT and CDR2 YNNKEL (reference sequence). The CDR3 length is 12 residues. Trimming shortened V by 0 bases and J by 8 bases, and 7 bases separated the two germline ends. The CDR3 is CASSQDLPTQYF. The CDR3 DNA is TGTGCCAGCAGCCAAGATCTACCCACCCAGTACTTC.

V usage is TRBV7-9 and J usage is TRBJ2-3; possibly TRBD2 for D (6 bases). This CDR3 spans 16 amino acids. V dropped 5 bases and J dropped 1 base, with 16 bases sitting between them. Germline loops: CDR1 SEHNR, CDR2 FQNEAQ (reference sequence). CDR3 region: CASSPVGGGGTDTQYF. CDR3 nucleotides: TGTGCCAGCAGCCCCGTGGGAGGCGGGGGCACAGATACGCAGTATTTT.

The chain is built from TRBV6-2 or TRBV6-3 and TRBJ1-5, with unresolved D. CDR3 size: 17 residues. Looked up from germline, CDR1 is MNHEY and CDR2 is SVGEGT. V gave up 0 bases and J gave up 1 base, with 13 bases separating them. CDR3 sequence reads: CASSYSNPPGSNQPQHF. The CDR3 nucleotides read TGTGCCAGCAGTTACTCGAATCCCCCGGGGAGCAATCAGCCCCAGCATTTT.

The chain has TRBV4-2 and TRBJ2-1; TRBD2 agrees at 14 bases. CDR1 and CDR2 (germline): LGHNA, YNFKEQ. This CDR3 is built from 15 residues. V lost 4 bases, J lost 6 bases, and 2 bases stayed unmatched. The CDR3 sequence: CASSPTSGGANEQFF. CDR3 bases: TGTGCCAGCAGCCCGACTAGCGGGGGGGCCAATGAGCAGTTCTTC.

The V gene is TRBV28, the J gene TRBJ1-1; the match to TRBD1 covers 7 bases. V lost 4 bases, J lost 5 bases, and 7 bases stayed unmatched. Germline CDR1 is MDHEN and CDR2 is SYDVKM. This CDR3 comprises 14 residues. The CDR3 DNA is TGTGCCAGCAGTTCAATGACAGGGTGGACTGAAGCTTTCTTT. Amino acids: CASSSMTGWTEAFF.

The chain joins TRBV6-6 to TRBJ1-5, with a weak D call TRBD1 (6 bases). V lost 5 bases and J lost 6, with 14 bases in between. The length of the CDR3 is 14 residues. Germline V CDR1 and CDR2: MNHNY, SVGAGI (reference sequence). The CDR3 loop reads CASSPEGGGQPQHF. The DNA for the CDR3 is TGTGCCAGCAGTCCCGAGGGGGGGGGTCAGCCCCAGCATTTT.

The chain joins TRBV19 to TRBJ1-1; D not certain. V lost 5 bases and J lost 0, with 13 bases in between. Germline loops: CDR1 LNHDA, CDR2 SQIVND (reference sequence). The CDR3 has 15 amino acids. CDR3 nucleotides: TGTGCCAGTAGTCCACGGCCGGGGATGAACACTGAAGCTTTCTTT. Translation gives CASSPRPGMNTEAFF.

This clone was recorded a few times. The rearrangement links TRBV14 to TRBJ1-1; 7 bases match TRBD1. The CDR3 spans 15 residues. Germline lookup yields CDR1 SGHDN and CDR2 FVKESK. V shed 3 bases and J 4 bases; nucleotides not matched to a gene: 8. DNA of the CDR3: TGTGCCAGCAGCCACGGACAGGCACGTCTCACTGAAGCTTTCTTT. Protein product: CASSHGQARLTEAFF.

In its sample, this clone was seen a few times. The chain recombines TRBV9 with TRBJ2-5; D not resolved. V lost 2 bases and J 3 bases, leaving 8 bases between the germline ends. This CDR3 comprises 13 residues. CDR1 SGDLS and CDR2 YYNGEE come from the germline V gene. The CDR3 DNA reads as TGTGCCAGCAGCGTGGGCTATAAAGAGACCCAGTACTTC. It is translated as CASSVGYKETQYF.

For this clone: An end of the junction does not agree with germline; a read error may underlie this. The chain links TRBV19 to TRBJ2-1; D uncertain. This CDR3 is 15 amino acids long. Germline values: CDR1 LNHDA, CDR2 SQIVND (reference sequence). The CDR3 here is CASSLELSSYNEQFF. The CDR3 nucleotides read TGTGCCAGTAGTCTAGAGCTAAGCTCCTACAATGAGCAGTTCTTC.

The chain links TRBV28 to TRBJ2-7; TRBD1 agrees at 7 bases. Germline CDR1 reads MDHEN; CDR2 reads SYDVKM. Trimming cost V 7 bases and J 12 bases; bases outside gene matches: 18. The CDR3 loop spans 14 amino acids. The CDR3 protein is CASTNRDRPLEGYF. In nucleotides, the CDR3 is TGTGCCAGCACCAATCGGGACAGACCTCTCGAGGGGTACTTC. Complete variable domain (other parts from reference TRBV28 and TRBJ2-7): DVKVTQSSRYLVKRTGEKVFLECVQDMDHENMFWYRQDPGLGLRLIYFSYDVKMKEKGDIPEGYSVSREKKERFSLILESASTNQTSMYLCASTNRDRPLEGYFGPGTRLTVT.

The chain carries TRBV15 and TRBJ2-5, with 7 bases matching TRBD1. CDR3 length: 14 residues. From germline, CDR1 is LNHNV and CDR2 YYDKDF (reference sequence). V lost 4 bases, J lost 0 bases, and 2 bases stayed unmatched. The CDR3 DNA reads TGTGCCACCAGCAAAGGGGGCTACCAAGAGACCCAGTACTTC. It codes for CATSKGGYQETQYF. Full variable domain (remainder filled in from reference TRBV15 and TRBJ2-5): DAMVIQNPRYQVTQFGKPVTLSCSQTLNHNVMYWYQQKSSQAPKLLFHYYDKDFNNEADTPDNFQSRRPNTSFCFLDIRSPGLGDTAMYLCATSKGGYQETQYFGPGTRLLVL.